Following are 29 T cell receptor beta chains from one sample sequenced in a study of blood T cells in healthy people across ages. The authors ran a second PCR of roughly 6 to 11 cycles using a sample-barcoded 5' primer and a J-beta primer mix. MiXCR, run by TCRdb on the 5' RACE reads, gives a single entry per CDR3 protein. This sample yields approximately 940,000 distinct CDR3 sequences, of which about 48% are seen a single time; over 10% belongs to the top ten. What was sequenced was blood. All receptors derive from a man younger than 45 in good health.

The rearrangement joins TRBV29-1 to TRBJ2-3; 14 bases agree with TRBD2. V was clipped by 3 bases and J by 4 bases; unmatched bases: 3. The CDR3 contains 15 residues. Germline CDR1 SQVTM, CDR2 ANQGSEA. CDR3 DNA: TGCAGCGTTGAGGGACTAGCGGGGGACCCAGATACGCAGTATTTT. Its protein product is CSVEGLAGDPDTQYF.

The chain links TRBV11-3 to TRBJ2-3; D unclear. The CDR3 is made up of 15 amino acids. Looked up from germline, CDR1 is SGHNT and CDR2 is YENEEA. V was shortened by 2 bases and J by 4 bases, with 13 bases between the two germline ends. CDR3 in DNA: TGTGCCAGCAGCTTATTAGGGCAGGTCGCAGATACGCAGTATTTT. It encodes CASSLLGQVADTQYF.

This sequence joins TRBV10-3 and TRBJ2-2; D remains unclear. Looked up from germline, CDR1 is ENHRY and CDR2 is SYGVKD. Trimming left V 2 bases short and J 0 bases short, with 7 bases between. The CDR3 spans 15 residues. The CDR3: CAISELRSNTGELFF. CDR3 nucleotide sequence: TGTGCCATCAGTGAGCTACGGTCGAACACCGGGGAGCTGTTTTTT.

The CDR3 protein is CASSYQPGTSLETQYF. The CDR3 coding sequence is TGTGCCAGCAGTTACCAACCCGGGACTAGCTTGGAGACCCAGTACTTC. The rearrangement uses TRBV7-3 and TRBJ2-5; TRBD2 matches 9 bases. The V and J ends lost 6 bases and 5 bases, in that order; junction bases with no gene match: 13. The length of the CDR3 is 16 residues. Germline V gene sequence: CDR1 SGHTA, CDR2 FQGTGA.

This chain uses TRBV29-1 with TRBJ2-2, with a tentative D call TRBD2 (6 bases). Trimming stripped 4 bases from V and 6 bases from J, with 9 bases between. Germline CDR1 reads SQVTM; CDR2 reads ANQGSEA. CDR3 length equals 12 residues. The CDR3 loop reads CSVVTGAGELFF. CDR3 DNA sequence: TGCAGCGTTGTAACGGGGGCCGGGGAGCTGTTTTTT.

The chain joins TRBV10-3 to TRBJ2-1, with 12 bases that match TRBD1. The DNA end favors TRBJ2-7, so the J call may be wrong. The V gene's germline CDR1 is ENHRY and CDR2 SYGVKD. The CDR3 length is 14 residues. CDR3 amino acids: CAITPGQGAYEQYF. The CDR3 nucleotides are TGTGCCATCACCCCGGGACAGGGGGCTTACGAGCAGTACTTC.

Worth noting for this clonotype: A much larger clone differs from this one at a single base, so this may be a read error. V and J are TRBV20-1 and TRBJ2-7; no clear D gene. The CDR3 consists of 12 residues. The germline gives CDR1 DFQATT, CDR2 SNEGSKA (reference sequence). The CDR3 region is CSAGVLSYVQYF. As DNA, the CDR3 is TGCAGTGCTGGCGTCTTGAGCTACGTGCAGTACTTC.

V usage is TRBV29-1 and J usage is TRBJ2-3; TRBD2 aligns across 15 bases. This CDR3 is 19 amino acids long. The V gene's germline CDR1 is SQVTM and CDR2 ANQGSEA. The V segment lost 0 bases and the J segment 8 bases; nucleotides outside the gene matches: 15. The CDR3 bases are TGCAGCGTTGAAGATTTAAGGACTAGCGGGGGGGCCGCGGCAGGTACGCAGTATTTT. This translates into CSVEDLRTSGGAAAGTQYF.

The rearrangement joins TRBV4-3 to TRBJ2-5; D gene unclear. Trimming stripped 0 bases from V and 5 bases from J, with 16 bases between. The CDR3 runs to 16 residues. Germline CDR1 is LGHNA and CDR2 is YSLEER. CDR3 sequence: CASSQDRRGGTETQYF. The CDR3 DNA reads TGCGCCAGCAGCCAAGATCGCCGAGGTGGAACGGAGACCCAGTACTTC.

As concerns this clonotype: Since a much larger clone is just one base distant, this may be a read error. The DNA is left out, because the CDR3 cannot be placed on it with certainty; the CDR3 is given as TCRdb lists it. This chain uses TRBV29-1 with TRBJ2-3; the table's D call, TRBD1, has no DNA check behind it. The CDR3 is 14 amino acids in total, end residues counted. Germline CDR1 SQVTM, CDR2 ANQGSEA. The CDR3 reads CSVGEGASTDTRYF.

This clonotype turned up a few times. This chain's CDR3 is CASNNGQGASYEQYF. DNA of the CDR3: TGTGCCAGCAACAACGGACAGGGGGCGTCCTACGAGCAGTACTTC. The rearrangement uses TRBV27 and TRBJ2-7; 11 bases are a match to TRBD1. CDR3 length: 15 amino acids. Trimming at V came to 7 bases and at J to 1 base, leaving 6 bases not matched to a gene. Germline CDR1 is MNHEY and CDR2 is SMNVEV (reference sequence).

This clonotype occurred a few times. This chain uses TRBV27 with TRBJ2-7; TRBD1 is a possible D gene (6 bases). The CDR3 spans 15 residues. The germline V and J ends were trimmed by 6 bases and 0 bases, with 15 bases remaining between them. Germline V gives CDR1 MNHEY, CDR2 SMNVEV (reference sequence). The CDR3, as DNA: TGTGCCAGCAGACCCGAAACAGGGAACTCCTACGAGCAGTACTTC. As protein: CASRPETGNSYEQYF.

The V call is TRBV20-1, the J call TRBJ2-7; 7 nucleotides agree with TRBD1. The J call could be wrong; TRBJ2-5 is a better fit for the DNA end. The germline gives CDR1 DFQATT, CDR2 SNEGSKA (reference sequence). This CDR3 is 15 amino acids long. CDR3 sequence: CSARDFDRVKETQYF. The DNA of the CDR3 is TGCAGTGCTAGAGATTTCGACAGGGTTAAAGAGACCCAGTACTTC.

The DNA for the CDR3 is TGCAGTGCTAGAGCAGCGGGGGCCCTACGGGATAATGAGCAGTTCTTC. As protein: CSARAAGALRDNEQFF. The rearrangement uses TRBV20-1 and TRBJ2-1, with TRBD2 matching 8 bases. Looked up from germline, CDR1 is DFQATT and CDR2 is SNEGSKA (reference sequence). V gave up 1 base and J gave up 7 bases; unmatched junction bases: 12. The CDR3 has 16 amino acids.

This sequence joins TRBV6-1 and TRBJ2-4, with 10 positions matching TRBD1. The germline gives CDR1 MNHNS, CDR2 SASEGT. Trimming took 1 base from V and 1 from J; bases not matched to a gene: 1. The CDR3 totals 16 residues. The CDR3 DNA is TGTGCCAGCAGTGAAGGGGGACAGGGGGCCAAAAACATTCAGTACTTC. Protein product: CASSEGGQGAKNIQYF.

In nucleotides, the CDR3 is TGCGCCAGCCAGGAGGGGACTAACTTCTACAATGAGCAGTTCTTC. Translation: CASQEGTNFYNEQFF. This sequence joins TRBV5-1 and TRBJ2-1; TRBD2 matches at 7 bases. The J segment lost 3 bases and the V segment lost 7 bases, leaving 10 bases of the junction unmatched. Germline loops: CDR1 SGHRS, CDR2 YFSETQ. The CDR3 is 15 amino acids.

The chain joins TRBV7-2 to TRBJ2-1, with D hard to call. CDR3 size: 13 residues. The germline V and J ends were trimmed by 1 base and 11 bases, with 12 bases remaining between them. Germline CDR1 and CDR2: SGHTA and FQGNSA. The CDR3 region has the DNA TGTGCCAGCAGCTTAGAACCCGGTCCTAAGCAGTTCTTC. Residues: CASSLEPGPKQFF. The variable domain in full, with the rest retrieved from reference TRBV7-2 and TRBJ2-1, is GAGVSQSPSNKVTEKGKDVELRCDPISGHTALYWYRQSLGQGLEFLIYFQGNSAPDKSGLPSDRFSAERTGGSVSTLTIQRTQQEDSAVYLCASSLEPGPKQFFGPGTRLTVL.

The sample holds many counts of this clonotype. The chain has TRBV4-2 and TRBJ1-4; tentative D call: TRBD1 (5 bases). The V gene's germline CDR1 is LGHNA and CDR2 YNFKEQ. Between the trimmed V and J ends, which lost 3 bases and 2 bases, there was a span of 13 bases. The CDR3 runs to 16 residues. The DNA for the CDR3 is TGTGCCAGCAGCCAGCTCAGCGGGGGTACTAATGAAAAACTGTTTTTT. It encodes CASSQLSGGTNEKLFF.

The gene calls are TRBV4-3 and TRBJ2-7; D is ambiguous. V was trimmed by 1 base and J by 2 bases, leaving 12 bases between them. The CDR3 contains 15 residues. Germline assignment: CDR1 LGHNA and CDR2 YSLEER. This chain's CDR3 is CASSQVTGAAYEQYF. CDR3 DNA: TGCGCCAGCAGCCAAGTAACGGGTGCGGCCTACGAGCAGTACTTC.

This clonotype was detected once. The genes are TRBV10-3 and TRBJ1-1, with D perhaps TRBD1 (6 bases). The CDR3 is 13 residues long. Trimming stripped 6 bases from V and 0 bases from J, with 8 bases between. Germline V lookup: CDR1 ENHRY, CDR2 SYGVKD. The CDR3 nucleotides read TGTGCCATCAGCGGGGGCCTGAACACTGAAGCTTTCTTT. It translates to CAISGGLNTEAFF.

The table lists this clonotype with a count of one. This chain links TRBV7-9 with TRBJ2-4; TRBD1 aligns across 10 bases. The V gene end was trimmed by 4 bases and the J gene end by 8 bases; junction bases not matched to a gene: 5. From germline, CDR1 is SEHNR and CDR2 FQNEAQ (reference sequence). The CDR3 is made up of 14 amino acids. The CDR3 coding sequence is TGTGCCAGCAGCTCGGACAGGGGGATGGACATTCAGTACTTC. Amino acid sequence: CASSSDRGMDIQYF.

The chain has TRBV20-1 and TRBJ2-3, with D perhaps being TRBD1 or TRBD2 (5 bases each). The CDR3 is made up of 15 amino acids. Looked up from germline, CDR1 is DFQATT and CDR2 is SNEGSKA (reference sequence). V was cut by 7 bases and J by 3 bases, with 20 bases left in between. CDR3 sequence (DNA): TGCAGTGTTTATCTACCCGGGACCGAGACAGATACGCAGTATTTT. Translated, it gives CSVYLPGTETDTQYF.

Remarks on this clonotype: This may stem from a read error, because a much larger clone lies one nucleotide away. The chain carries TRBV10-3 and TRBJ2-3, with TRBD1 as a possible D gene (6 bases). The CDR3 sequence is 13 residues long. CDR1 is ENHRY and CDR2 is SYGVKD in the germline V gene. V lost 5 bases and J 2 bases, leaving 8 bases between the germline ends. The CDR3 spells CAISRDNTDTQYF. CDR3 bases: TGTGCCATCAGTAGGGACAACACAGATACGCAGTATTTT.

The CDR3 loop reads CASSLGFPYEQYF. The CDR3 nucleotides are TGTGCCAGCAGTTTGGGATTCCCCTACGAGCAGTACTTC. This sequence joins TRBV12-3 or TRBV12-4 and TRBJ2-7; D not resolved. CDR3 length: 13 amino acids. V was pared by 3 bases and J by 2 bases, with 8 bases between.

The chain employs TRBV4-1 and TRBJ2-7, with D perhaps TRBD1 (5 bases). The CDR3 length is 17 residues. Trimming cost V 2 bases and J 5 bases, with 22 bases left between them. Per the germline V gene, CDR1 is MGHRA and CDR2 is YSYEKL. The CDR3 reads CASSQSPEWTLPDEQYF. The CDR3 nucleotides are TGCGCCAGCAGCCAATCACCCGAGTGGACATTGCCGGACGAGCAGTACTTC.

This clonotype was seen more than once but under ten times. V is TRBV2 and J is TRBJ2-1; possible D gene TRBD2, 5 bases. V gave up 3 bases and J gave up 12 bases, with 9 bases separating them. The CDR3 has 11 residues. Germline V gene lookup returns CDR1 SNHLY and CDR2 FYNNEI. The CDR3 nucleotides read TGTGCCAGCAGTGACGGAGGAAGGCAGTTCTTC. It specifies CASSDGGRQFF.

This clonotype has just a few counts. This chain joins TRBV6-5 and TRBJ2-7, with D possibly matching TRBD1 (6 bases). Germline V CDR1 and CDR2: MNHEY, SVGAGI. V shed 6 bases and J shed 2 bases, with 11 bases lying between them. This CDR3 has 13 residues. CDR3 in amino acids: CASRSTGPYEQYF. CDR3 in DNA: TGTGCCAGCAGGTCCACAGGGCCCTACGAGCAGTACTTC.

This chain connects TRBV24-1 to TRBJ2-1; D not certain. This CDR3 comprises 15 residues. Trimming left V 3 bases short and J 2 bases short, with 10 bases between. Germline-derived CDR1 and CDR2 are KGHDR and SFDVKD. The CDR3 region has the DNA TGTGCCACCAGTGATGGGCAGGCCGCCTACAATGAGCAGTTCTTC. Protein product: CATSDGQAAYNEQFF.

This clonotype has more than one count but fewer than ten. The J gene is TRBJ2-3, the V gene TRBV5-6, with 8 bases lining up with TRBD2. Germline CDR1 reads SGHDT; CDR2 reads YYEEEE. The CDR3 totals 14 residues. The V and J ends lost 4 bases and 5 bases, in that order; junction bases with no gene match: 6. In nucleotides, the CDR3 is TGTGCCAGCAGCGACGGTGCGGGGGGAGATACGCAGTATTTT. Encoded protein: CASSDGAGGDTQYF.